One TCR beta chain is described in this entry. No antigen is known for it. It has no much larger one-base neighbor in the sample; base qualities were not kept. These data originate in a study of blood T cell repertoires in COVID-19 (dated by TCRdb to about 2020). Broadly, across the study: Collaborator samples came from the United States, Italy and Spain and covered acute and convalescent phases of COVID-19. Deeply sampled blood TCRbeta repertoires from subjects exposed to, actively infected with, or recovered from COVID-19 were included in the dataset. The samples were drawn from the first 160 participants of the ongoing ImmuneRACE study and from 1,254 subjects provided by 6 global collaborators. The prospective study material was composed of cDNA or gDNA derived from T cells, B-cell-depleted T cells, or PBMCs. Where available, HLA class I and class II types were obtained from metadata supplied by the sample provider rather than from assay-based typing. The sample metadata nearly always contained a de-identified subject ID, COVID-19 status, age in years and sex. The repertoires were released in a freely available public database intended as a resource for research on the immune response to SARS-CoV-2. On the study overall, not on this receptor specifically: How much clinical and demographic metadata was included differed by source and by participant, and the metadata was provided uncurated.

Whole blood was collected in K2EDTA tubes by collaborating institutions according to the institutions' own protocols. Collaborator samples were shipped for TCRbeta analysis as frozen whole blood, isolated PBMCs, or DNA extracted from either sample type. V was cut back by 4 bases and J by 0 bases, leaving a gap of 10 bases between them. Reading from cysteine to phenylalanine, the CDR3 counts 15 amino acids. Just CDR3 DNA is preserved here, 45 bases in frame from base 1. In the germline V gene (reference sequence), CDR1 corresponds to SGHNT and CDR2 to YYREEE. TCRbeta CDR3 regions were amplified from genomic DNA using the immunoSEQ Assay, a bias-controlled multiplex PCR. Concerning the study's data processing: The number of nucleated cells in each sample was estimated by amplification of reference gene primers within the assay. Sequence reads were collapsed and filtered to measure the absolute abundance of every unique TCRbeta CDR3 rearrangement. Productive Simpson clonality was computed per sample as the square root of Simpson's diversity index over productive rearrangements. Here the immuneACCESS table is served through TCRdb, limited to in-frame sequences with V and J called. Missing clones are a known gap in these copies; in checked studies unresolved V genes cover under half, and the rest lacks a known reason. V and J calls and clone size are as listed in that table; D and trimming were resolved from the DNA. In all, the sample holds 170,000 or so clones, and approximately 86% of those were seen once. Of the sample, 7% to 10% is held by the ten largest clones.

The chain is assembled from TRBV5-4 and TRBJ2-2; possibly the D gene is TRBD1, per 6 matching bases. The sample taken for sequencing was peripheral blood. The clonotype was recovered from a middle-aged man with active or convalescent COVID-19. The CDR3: CASSQRTANTGELFF. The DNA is TGTGCCAGCAGCCAGCGGACAGCGAACACCGGGGAGCTGTTTTTT. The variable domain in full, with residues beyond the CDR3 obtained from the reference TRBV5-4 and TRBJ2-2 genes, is ETGVTQSPTHLIKTRGQQVTLRCSSQSGHNTVSWYQQALGQGPQFIFQYYREEENGRGNFPPRFSGLQFPNYSSELNVNALELDDSALYLCASSQRTANTGELFFGEGSRLTVL.